This TCR beta chain derives from a study of beta chain features in type 1 diabetes. The table lists this clone with many counts. Germline CDR1 is KGHSH and CDR2 is LQKENI. The CDR3 runs to 13 residues. V was clipped by 3 bases and J by 7 bases, with 12 bases between them. Sequencing targeted expressed TCRB transcripts, as all isolated RNA had been reverse transcribed. This table comes from immunoSEQ multiplex PCR, and its TCRdb copy is limited to in-frame clones, with some not included. The table includes 150,000 or so clones, around a tenth detected once. The receptor was isolated from a man aged 18 to 30 in good health. The chain uses TRBV18 and TRBJ2-5; D call uncertain. The material sequenced was central memory CD4+ T cells from blood. The DNA for the CDR3 is TGTGCCAGCTCACCGAACGTATCGGTGACCCAGTACTTC. This codes for CASSPNVSVTQYF.